These 16 T cell receptor beta chains share one sample of origin, sequenced in a study of a mutant IDH1 vaccine in newly diagnosed glioma. The time point denotes: week 11, during vaccination. The vaccine gave 300 ug of a 20-mer mutant IDH1 peptide subcutaneously per dose. No antigen has been identified for these receptors. Measured with immunoSEQ multiplex PCR; TCRdb has only the in-frame clones, and not every one. The table records 60,000 or so clones, 89% of them present only once. The specimen was PBMCs, collected from a glioma patient whose treatment included an IDH1 peptide vaccine. The receptor set was obtained from a man aged 40-49 years with glioma.

The CDR3: CASSGQGIGTEAFF. The CDR3 DNA is TGTGCCAGCAGTGGACAGGGGATTGGCACTGAAGCTTTCTTT. The chain combines TRBV28 with TRBJ1-1, with 9 bases identical to TRBD1. There are 14 residues in the CDR3. In germline, CDR1 is MDHEN, CDR2 SYDVKM. After removal of 5 bases from V and 4 bases from J, the junction contained 5 bases not matched to a gene. Based on the CDR3 plus reference TRBV28 and TRBJ1-1, the full variable domain is DVKVTQSSRYLVKRTGEKVFLECVQDMDHENMFWYRQDPGLGLRLIYFSYDVKMKEKGDIPEGYSVSREKKERFSLILESASTNQTSMYLCASSGQGIGTEAFFGQGTRLTVV.

The chain recombines TRBV7-3 with TRBJ2-3; D unclear. The CDR3 has 13 amino acids. Trimming pared 2 bases from V and 1 base from J, leaving 4 bases between. The germline CDR1 and CDR2 sequences are SGHTA and FQGTGA. This CDR3 is CASSLGGTDTQYF. In DNA form, the CDR3 reads TGTGCCAGCAGCTTAGGCGGCACAGATACGCAGTATTTT.

The chain employs TRBV5-1 and TRBJ1-2; TRBD1 matches at 9 bases. CDR1 SGHRS and CDR2 YFSETQ come from the germline V gene. The CDR3 is made up of 14 amino acids. Germline trimming cut 4 bases from V and 4 bases from J; bases unmatched to any gene: 5. The CDR3 spells CASSVGQGIYGYTF. Here the CDR3 DNA reads TGCGCCAGCAGCGTGGGACAGGGTATCTATGGCTACACCTTC.

The gene calls are TRBV11-2 and TRBJ2-7, with TRBD1 matching 8 bases. V lost 8 bases, J lost 4 bases, and 4 bases stayed unmatched. Germline V lookup: CDR1 SGHAT, CDR2 FQNNGV. This CDR3 contains 12 residues. Here the CDR3 DNA reads TGTGCCAGCTCACAGGGGGTTTACGAGCAGTACGTC. The encoded protein is CASSQGVYEQYV.

J is TRBJ1-1 and V is TRBV29-1; D not certain. Germline V gives CDR1 SQVTM, CDR2 ANQGSEA. V shed 4 bases and J shed 3 bases, with 12 bases lying between them. The CDR3 contains 13 residues. The CDR3, as DNA: TGCAGCGTTGGAATCAGCGAGGACACTGAAGCTTTCTTT. Translated: CSVGISEDTEAFF.

The J gene is TRBJ1-6, the V gene TRBV28, with a possible D match to TRBD1 (5 bases). The CDR3 sequence is 16 residues long. In germline, CDR1 is MDHEN, CDR2 SYDVKM. Trimming left V 4 bases short and J 5 bases short, with 15 bases between. In DNA form, the CDR3 reads TGTGCCAGCAGTTCCCTCCAAGGGGTAAATAATTCACCCCTCCACTTT. As protein: CASSSLQGVNNSPLHF.

The genes are TRBV5-1 and TRBJ2-2; D assignment may be TRBD1 or TRBD2 (5 bases each). CDR3 length equals 15 residues. CDR1 and CDR2 (germline): SGHRS, YFSETQ. V lost 7 bases, J lost 7 bases, and 20 bases lay in between. The CDR3 loop reads CASRPDNGAGGELFF. The DNA of the CDR3 is TGCGCCAGCCGCCCTGATAACGGGGCGGGCGGGGAGCTGTTTTTT.

This chain links TRBV7-8 with TRBJ2-7, with 10 positions matching TRBD2. Germline-derived CDR1 and CDR2 are SGHVS and FQNEAQ. The CDR3 totals 16 residues. The V gene end was trimmed by 1 base and the J gene end by 4 bases; junction bases not matched to a gene: 7. The CDR3: CASSLGLAGVVYEQYF. CDR3 sequence (DNA): TGTGCCAGCAGCTTAGGCCTAGCGGGAGTCGTATACGAGCAGTACTTC.

The chain recombines TRBV2 with TRBJ2-3; 9 bases align to TRBD2. The CDR3 extends over 22 amino acids. Per the germline V gene, CDR1 is SNHLY and CDR2 is FYNNEI. V was clipped by 1 base and J by 6 bases; unmatched bases: 26. CDR3 amino acids: CASSEETRLKGREGQGSDTQYF. The CDR3 nucleotides are TGTGCCAGCAGTGAAGAAACTCGCCTCAAGGGGCGGGAGGGCCAAGGGTCGGATACGCAGTATTTT.

This clone was observed a few times. The rearrangement links TRBV15 to TRBJ2-3; 8 bases map to TRBD2. The CDR3 is 15 residues long. Germline CDR1 LNHNV, CDR2 YYDKDF (reference sequence). The ends lost 0 bases at V and 1 base at J; junction bases unmatched: 0. CDR3 coding DNA: TGTGCCACCAGCAGAGAGCGGGGGGGCACAGATACGCAGTATTTT. This gives the protein CATSRERGGTDTQYF.

This CDR3 is CAIWDDQNTEAFF. DNA for the CDR3: TGTGCCATTTGGGACGACCAGAACACTGAAGCTTTCTTT. The chain uses TRBV28 and TRBJ1-1, with a possible D match to TRBD1 (5 bases). Germline lookup yields CDR1 MDHEN and CDR2 SYDVKM. V lost 10 bases, J lost 1 base, and 13 bases lay in between. This CDR3 spans 13 amino acids.

The chain is built from TRBV7-2 and TRBJ2-5; D might be TRBD1 or TRBD2, each matching 6 bases. Germline CDR1 reads SGHTA; CDR2 reads FQGNSA. This CDR3 comprises 14 residues. V lost 1 base to trimming and J lost 6 bases, with 12 bases between them. The CDR3 loop reads CASSLVGGGKTQYF. The CDR3 DNA is TGTGCCAGCAGCTTAGTCGGAGGGGGAAAGACCCAGTACTTC.

This chain connects TRBV30 to TRBJ1-6, with TRBD1 matching 7 bases. Per germline, CDR1 GTSNPN and CDR2 SVGIG (reference sequence). The CDR3 totals 12 residues. V shed 5 bases, J shed 10 bases, and the junction held 5 bases outside the gene matches. For the CDR3, the DNA is TGTGCCTGGGACAGGGACGGGTCACCCCTCCACTTT. This encodes CAWDRDGSPLHF.

The rearrangement joins TRBV9 to TRBJ2-7; TRBD2 matches 8 bases. Germline V gene lookup returns CDR1 SGDLS and CDR2 YYNGEE. This CDR3 is 14 amino acids long. V trimming: 7 bases; J trimming: 6 bases; junction bases outside the gene matches: 12. CDR3 coding DNA: TGTGCCAGCGTCTGGGGGGGACTAGGTTCCGAGCAGTACTTC. Protein product: CASVWGGLGSEQYF.

V gene TRBV15 combines with J gene TRBJ2-2; 7 nucleotides align to TRBD2. J was trimmed by 7 bases and V by 0 bases; bases with no gene match: 2. This CDR3 comprises 14 residues. From germline, CDR1 is LNHNV and CDR2 YYDKDF (reference sequence). DNA of the CDR3: TGTGCCACCAGCAGAGATAGCGGGCACGGGGAGCTGTTTTTT. Translation: CATSRDSGHGELFF.

The J gene is TRBJ2-7, the V gene TRBV11-2, with D perhaps assigned TRBD1 or TRBD2 (5 bases each). Trimming pared 8 bases from V and 6 bases from J, leaving 11 bases between. This CDR3 is built from 11 residues. CDR1 SGHAT and CDR2 FQNNGV come from the germline V gene. The CDR3 sequence is CASRLGVEQYF. CDR3 DNA: TGTGCCAGCCGGCTGGGGGTCGAGCAGTACTTC.